Shown below are 20 T cell receptor beta chains from a single sample sequenced in a study of cytomegalovirus exposure and HLA in healthy donors. Vbeta (60) and Jbeta (13) primers were used in the PCR. Data came from immunoSEQ multiplex PCR; TCRdb stores just in-frame clones and leaves some out. The sample shows about 15,000 clones, less than 75% of them seen only once. Sequences were obtained from PBMCs. The source is a woman aged 50 to 60 in good health and CMV-seropositive.

The chain uses TRBV29-1 and TRBJ2-7; D is uncertain. The CDR3 runs 12 residues. Germline assignment: CDR1 SQVTM and CDR2 ANQGSEA. V lost 3 bases, J lost 0 bases, and 6 bases lay in between. CDR3 in amino acids: CSVEASSYEQYF. CDR3 nucleotide sequence: TGCAGCGTTGAGGCCAGCTCCTACGAGCAGTACTTC.

This chain connects TRBV5-6 to TRBJ1-1; unclear D gene. The CDR3 runs 11 residues. Trimming removed 1 base from V and 6 bases from J, with 4 bases in between. The V gene's germline CDR1 is SGHDT and CDR2 YYEEEE. The CDR3 here is CASSLFSEAFF. CDR3 sequence (DNA): TGTGCCAGCAGCTTGTTCTCTGAAGCTTTCTTT.

V usage is TRBV6-5 and J usage is TRBJ2-7, with 7 positions matching TRBD1. The germline CDR1 and CDR2 sequences are MNHEY and SVGAGI. V shed 7 bases, J shed 11 bases, and the junction held 11 bases outside the gene matches. The CDR3 runs to 12 residues. CDR3 region: CASNHPKGQEYF. Written as DNA, the CDR3 is TGTGCCAGCAATCACCCGAAAGGACAGGAGTACTTC.

The chain links TRBV30 to TRBJ1-1, with a possible D match to TRBD1 (6 bases). CDR3 length equals 15 residues. CDR1 and CDR2 (germline): GTSNPN, SVGIG (reference sequence). Trimming removed 1 base at V and 0 bases at J, with 12 bases between. In DNA form, the CDR3 reads TGTGCCTGGAGTGAGCAGGACAGAGTGAACACTGAAGCTTTCTTT. It is translated as CAWSEQDRVNTEAFF.

This clone occurred once. This rearrangement joins TRBV15 to TRBJ1-1; possibly TRBD1 for D (5 bases). V lost 1 base and J lost 4, with 10 bases in between. The CDR3 is 14 residues long. The germline V gene has CDR1 LNHNV and CDR2 YYDKDF (reference sequence). Written as DNA, the CDR3 is TGTGCCACCAGCAGAGGGGGGGGATTCACTGAAGCTTTCTTT. It codes for CATSRGGGFTEAFF.

V gene TRBV5-1 combines with J gene TRBJ2-1; D gene uncertain. The CDR3 spans 12 residues. V lost 0 bases and J lost 12, with 10 bases in between. Per germline, CDR1 SGHRS and CDR2 YFSETQ. The CDR3 sequence: CASSLGPSGQFF. CDR3 DNA: TGCGCCAGCAGCTTGGGCCCGAGTGGGCAGTTCTTC.

The chain couples TRBV5-4 to TRBJ1-2; 7 bases map to TRBD1. V lost 2 bases and J lost 8; bases outside the gene matches: 18. The CDR3 runs 17 residues. CDR1 SGHNT and CDR2 YYREEE come from the germline V gene (reference sequence). CDR3 region: CASSFEGGANRAGGYTF. CDR3 DNA: TGTGCCAGCAGCTTTGAAGGGGGCGCAAACAGGGCTGGAGGCTACACCTTC.

The count of this clone is one. This rearrangement joins TRBV7-2 to TRBJ2-7; 7 nucleotides align to TRBD2. Germline V gives CDR1 SGHTA, CDR2 FQGNSA. The CDR3 totals 13 residues. After removal of 3 bases from V and 9 bases from J, the junction contained 8 bases not matched to a gene. DNA of the CDR3: TGTGCCAGCAGCTTCGGGACTATTCCCGGGCAGTACTTC. Encoded protein: CASSFGTIPGQYF.

The chain couples TRBV9 to TRBJ2-3; possibly TRBD2 for D (5 bases). Germline V lookup: CDR1 SGDLS, CDR2 YYNGEE. The CDR3 is 13 residues long. V was cut by 3 bases and J by 7 bases, with 12 bases left in between. CDR3 in amino acids: CASSEEDGNTQYF. DNA of the CDR3: TGTGCCAGCAGCGAGGAGGACGGAAATACGCAGTATTTT. Filled out from reference TRBV9 and TRBJ2-3, the complete variable domain reads DSGVTQTPKHLITATGQRVTLRCSPRSGDLSVYWYQQSLDQGLQFLIQYYNGEERAKGNILERFSAQQFPDLHSELNLSSLELGDSALYFCASSEEDGNTQYFGPGTRLTVL.

The CDR3 sequence is CASSPTGVMNTEAFF. The DNA of the CDR3 is TGCGCCAGCAGCCCGACAGGGGTAATGAACACTGAAGCTTTCTTT. The chain joins TRBV4-1 to TRBJ1-1; 8 nucleotides line up with TRBD1. J lost 0 bases, V lost 4 bases, and 4 bases had no gene match. CDR3 size: 15 residues. Germline CDR1 is MGHRA and CDR2 is YSYEKL.

This clone has only a few counts. The rearrangement uses TRBV6-1 and TRBJ2-3, with D uncertain. The CDR3 spans 13 residues. Trimming stripped 7 bases from V and 2 bases from J, with 10 bases between. Germline CDR1 is MNHNS and CDR2 is SASEGT. CDR3 residues: CASTRSFTDTQYF. The CDR3 region has the DNA TGTGCCAGCACCCGCAGTTTCACAGATACGCAGTATTTT.

V gene TRBV1 combines with J gene TRBJ2-3; the tabulated D call, TRBD2, remains unverified against the DNA. TRBV1 is classified as a pseudogene. This CDR3 region has 19 residues. This CDR3 is CTSSPGTSGTNTSTDTQYF. CDR3 DNA sequence: TGCACCAGCAGCCCCGGGACTAGCGGAACCAACACTAGCACAGATACGCAGTATTTT.

The chain recombines TRBV4-1 with TRBJ1-3; perhaps TRBD1 as D (6 bases). V lost 0 bases and J lost 1, with 19 bases in between. Germline assignment: CDR1 MGHRA and CDR2 YSYEKL. This CDR3 is 19 amino acids long. CDR3 amino acids: CASSQDLLGQGLSGNTIYF. The CDR3 DNA reads as TGCGCCAGCAGCCAAGATCTCCTTGGGCAGGGGTTATCTGGAAACACCATATATTTT.

This rearrangement joins TRBV4-1 to TRBJ2-4, with 7 bases matching TRBD2. CDR1 MGHRA and CDR2 YSYEKL come from the germline V gene. The CDR3 length is 19 residues. V shed 2 bases and J 1 base; nucleotides not matched to a gene: 14. DNA for the CDR3: TGCGCCAGCAGCCAACCCACGGGGGGAGAAATCAGTGCCAAAAACATTCAGTACTTC. Translation: CASSQPTGGEISAKNIQYF.

The chain carries TRBV4-1 and TRBJ1-2, with TRBD1 matching 9 bases. After removal of 1 base from V and 7 bases from J, the junction contained 7 bases not matched to a gene. The CDR3 totals 15 residues. Germline V gene sequence: CDR1 MGHRA, CDR2 YSYEKL. CDR3 sequence (DNA): TGCGCCAGCAGCCAAGGGACAGGGGCGGTAGGTGGCTACACCTTC. Translating it yields CASSQGTGAVGGYTF.

V gene TRBV7-9 combines with J gene TRBJ1-5; D is uncertain. CDR1 and CDR2 (germline): SEHNR, FQNEAQ (reference sequence). The CDR3 covers 14 residues. V was clipped by 5 bases and J by 6 bases, with 14 bases between them. CDR3 nucleotide sequence: TGTGCCAGCAGCGACTCCGGGTGGAGTCAGCCCCAGCATTTT. It translates to CASSDSGWSQPQHF.

By sample share, this clone is medium-sized (0.01 to 0.1%). This chain connects TRBV28 to TRBJ2-3; TRBD2 matches at 8 bases. V lost 3 bases to trimming and J lost 5 bases; unmatched junction nucleotides: 10. The germline gives CDR1 MDHEN, CDR2 SYDVKM. CDR3 length equals 16 residues. CDR3 coding DNA: TGTGCCAGCAGTTTCGAAGCGGGAGCCACCGGAGATACGCAGTATTTT. Amino acids: CASSFEAGATGDTQYF.

The genes are TRBV6-5 and TRBJ2-7; 7 bases align to TRBD2. The J segment lost 4 bases and the V segment lost 2 bases, leaving 8 bases of the junction unmatched. The germline V gene has CDR1 MNHEY and CDR2 SVGAGI. The CDR3 length is 15 residues. Written as DNA, the CDR3 is TGTGCCAGCAGTTACAAGGCTAGCGGCGCTTACGAGCAGTACTTC. Its protein product is CASSYKASGAYEQYF.

CDR3 protein: CASSQDDTSNQPQHF. In DNA, the CDR3 is TGTGCCAGCAGCCAAGATGACACGAGCAATCAGCCCCAGCATTTT. The chain joins TRBV4-2 to TRBJ1-5; D remains ambiguous. The germline CDR1 and CDR2 sequences are LGHNA and YNFKEQ. V was clipped by 0 bases and J by 1 base, with 7 bases between them. The CDR3 is 15 residues long.

This clone was observed a single time. The chain is built from TRBV6-1 and TRBJ1-2, with 7 bases identical to TRBD1. J gave up 4 bases and V 8 bases, and 13 bases lay outside the gene matches. This CDR3 region has 15 residues. Germline V lookup: CDR1 MNHNS, CDR2 SASEGT. The CDR3 nucleotides are TGTGCCAGCGTACTAACGCCAACAGGGGCCTATGGCTACACCTTC. This codes for CASVLTPTGAYGYTF.